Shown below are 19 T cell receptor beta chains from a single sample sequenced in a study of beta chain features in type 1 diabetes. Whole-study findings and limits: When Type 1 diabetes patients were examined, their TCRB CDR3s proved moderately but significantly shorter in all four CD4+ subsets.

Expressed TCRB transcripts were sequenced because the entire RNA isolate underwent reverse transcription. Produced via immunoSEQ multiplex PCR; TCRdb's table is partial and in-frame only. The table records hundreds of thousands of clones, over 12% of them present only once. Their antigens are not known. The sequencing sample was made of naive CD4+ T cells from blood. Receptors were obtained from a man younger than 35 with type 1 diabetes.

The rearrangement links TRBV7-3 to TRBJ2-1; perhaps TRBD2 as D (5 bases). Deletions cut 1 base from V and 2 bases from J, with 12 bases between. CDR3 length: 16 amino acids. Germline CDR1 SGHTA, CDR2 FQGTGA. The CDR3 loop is CASSLKASLAYNEQFF. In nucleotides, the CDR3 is TGTGCCAGCAGCTTAAAGGCTAGCCTAGCCTACAATGAGCAGTTCTTC.

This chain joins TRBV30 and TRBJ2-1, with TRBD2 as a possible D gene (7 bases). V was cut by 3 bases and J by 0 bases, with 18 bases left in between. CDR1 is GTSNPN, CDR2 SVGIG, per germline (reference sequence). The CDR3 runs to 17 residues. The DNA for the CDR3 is TGTGCCTGGAGCTTGGGTGGCGGGGGCAGCTCCTACAATGAGCAGTTCTTC. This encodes CAWSLGGGGSSYNEQFF.

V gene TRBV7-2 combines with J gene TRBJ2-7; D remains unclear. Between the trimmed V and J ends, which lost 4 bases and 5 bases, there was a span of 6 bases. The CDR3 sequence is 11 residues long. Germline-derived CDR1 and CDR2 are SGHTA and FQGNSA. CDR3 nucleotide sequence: TGTGCCAGCAGCTCGTCTAACGAGCAGTACTTC. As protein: CASSSSNEQYF.

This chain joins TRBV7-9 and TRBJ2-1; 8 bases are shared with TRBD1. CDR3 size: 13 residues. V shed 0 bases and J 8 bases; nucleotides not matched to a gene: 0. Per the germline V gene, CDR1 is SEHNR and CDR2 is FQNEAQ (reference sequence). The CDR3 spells CASSLATGDEQFF. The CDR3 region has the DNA TGTGCCAGCAGCTTAGCGACAGGGGATGAGCAGTTCTTC.

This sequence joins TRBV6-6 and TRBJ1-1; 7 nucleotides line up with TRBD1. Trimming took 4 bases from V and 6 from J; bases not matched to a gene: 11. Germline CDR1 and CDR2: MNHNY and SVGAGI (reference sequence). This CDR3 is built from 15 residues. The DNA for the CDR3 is TGTGCCAGCAGTTCTCCAGGGGGGCGAAACTCTGAAGCTTTCTTT. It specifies CASSSPGGRNSEAFF.

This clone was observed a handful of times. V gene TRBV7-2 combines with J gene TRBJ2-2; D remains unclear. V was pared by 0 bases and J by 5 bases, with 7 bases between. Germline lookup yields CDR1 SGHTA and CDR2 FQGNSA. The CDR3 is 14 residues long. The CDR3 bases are TGTGCCAGCAGCTTAGCGGGCAGAACCGGGGAGCTGTTTTTT. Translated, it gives CASSLAGRTGELFF.

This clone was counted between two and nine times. CDR3 nucleotides: TGTGCCAGCAGGGGGACAGGGGATCAGCCCCAGCATTTT. Amino acid sequence: CASRGTGDQPQHF. This chain links TRBV25-1 with TRBJ1-5; 10 bases align to TRBD1. V lost 6 bases to trimming and J lost 5 bases; unmatched junction nucleotides: 1. The germline V gene has CDR1 MGHDK and CDR2 SYGVNS. CDR3 length: 13 residues.

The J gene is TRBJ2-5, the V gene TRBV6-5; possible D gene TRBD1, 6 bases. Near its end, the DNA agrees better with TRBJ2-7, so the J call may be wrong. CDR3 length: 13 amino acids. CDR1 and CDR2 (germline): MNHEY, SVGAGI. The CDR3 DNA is TGTGCCAGCAGCTTACCAGGGGCCTACGAGCAGTACTTC. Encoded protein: CASSLPGAYEQYF.

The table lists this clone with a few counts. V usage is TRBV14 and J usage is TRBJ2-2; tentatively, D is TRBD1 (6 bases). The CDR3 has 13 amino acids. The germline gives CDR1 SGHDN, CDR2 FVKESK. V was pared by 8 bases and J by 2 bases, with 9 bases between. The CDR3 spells CASGQINTGELFF. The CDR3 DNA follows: TGTGCCAGCGGACAGATAAACACCGGGGAGCTGTTTTTT. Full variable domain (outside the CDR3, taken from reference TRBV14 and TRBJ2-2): EAGVTQFPSHSVIEKGQTVTLRCDPISGHDNLYWYRRVMGKEIKFLLHFVKESKQDESGMPNNRFLAERTGGTYSTLKVQPAELEDSGVYFCASGQINTGELFFGEGSRLTVL.

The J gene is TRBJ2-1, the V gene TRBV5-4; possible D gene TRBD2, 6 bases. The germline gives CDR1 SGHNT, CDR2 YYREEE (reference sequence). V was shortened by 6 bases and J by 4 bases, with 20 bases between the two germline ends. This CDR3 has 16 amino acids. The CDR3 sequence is CASTMDPTRPYNEQFF. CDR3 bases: TGTGCCAGCACCATGGATCCGACTAGACCGTACAATGAGCAGTTCTTC.

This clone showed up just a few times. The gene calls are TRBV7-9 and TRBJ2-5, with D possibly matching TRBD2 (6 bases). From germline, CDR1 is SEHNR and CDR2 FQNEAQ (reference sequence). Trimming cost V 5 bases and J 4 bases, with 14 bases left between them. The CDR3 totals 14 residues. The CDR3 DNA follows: TGTGCCAGCAGCGCCCGGGGAGGAGGAGAGACCCAGTACTTC. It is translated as CASSARGGGETQYF.

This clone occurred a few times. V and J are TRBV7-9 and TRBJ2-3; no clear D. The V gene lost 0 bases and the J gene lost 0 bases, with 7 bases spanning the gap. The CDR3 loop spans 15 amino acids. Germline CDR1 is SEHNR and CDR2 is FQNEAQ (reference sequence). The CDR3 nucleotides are TGTGCCAGCAGCTTAGCGGGGTCTAGCACAGATACGCAGTATTTT. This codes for CASSLAGSSTDTQYF.

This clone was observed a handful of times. The CDR3 reads CAWSVGHKGHGYTF. CDR3 in DNA: TGTGCCTGGAGTGTCGGGCATAAGGGGCATGGCTACACCTTC. The rearrangement joins TRBV30 to TRBJ1-2; D possibly corresponds to TRBD1 (5 bases). Trimming cost V 0 bases and J 6 bases, with 14 bases left between them. The CDR3 totals 14 residues. Germline lookup yields CDR1 GTSNPN and CDR2 SVGIG (reference sequence).

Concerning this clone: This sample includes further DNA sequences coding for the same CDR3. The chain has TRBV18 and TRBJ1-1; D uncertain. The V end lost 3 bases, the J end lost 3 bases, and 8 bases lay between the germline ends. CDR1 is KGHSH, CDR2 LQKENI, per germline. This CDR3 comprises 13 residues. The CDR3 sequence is CASSPGGDTEAFF. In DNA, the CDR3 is TGTGCCAGCTCACCCGGTGGGGACACTGAAGCTTTCTTT.

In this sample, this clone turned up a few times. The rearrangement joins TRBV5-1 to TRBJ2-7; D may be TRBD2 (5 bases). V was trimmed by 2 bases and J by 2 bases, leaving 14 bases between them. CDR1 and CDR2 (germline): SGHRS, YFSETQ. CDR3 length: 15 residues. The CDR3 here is CASSFALARTYEQYF. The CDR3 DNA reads TGCGCCAGCAGCTTTGCATTAGCGCGAACCTACGAGCAGTACTTC.

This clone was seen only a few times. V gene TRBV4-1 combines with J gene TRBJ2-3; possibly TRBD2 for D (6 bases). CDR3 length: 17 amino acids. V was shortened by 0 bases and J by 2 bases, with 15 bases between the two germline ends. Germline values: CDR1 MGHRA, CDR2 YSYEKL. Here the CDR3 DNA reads TGCGCCAGCAGCCAAGAGAGGATAGCGGAGGTCACAGATACGCAGTATTTT. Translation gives CASSQERIAEVTDTQYF.

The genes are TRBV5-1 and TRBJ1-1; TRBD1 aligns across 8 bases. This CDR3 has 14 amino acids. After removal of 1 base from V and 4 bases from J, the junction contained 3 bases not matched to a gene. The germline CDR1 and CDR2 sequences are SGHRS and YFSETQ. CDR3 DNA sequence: TGCGCCAGCAGCTTGCAGGGGGCGGGCACTGAAGCTTTCTTT. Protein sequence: CASSLQGAGTEAFF. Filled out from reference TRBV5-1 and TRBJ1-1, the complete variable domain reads KAGVTQTPRYLIKTRGQQVTLSCSPISGHRSVSWYQQTPGQGLQFLFEYFSETQRNKGNFPGRFSGRQFSNSRSEMNVSTLELGDSALYLCASSLQGAGTEAFFGQGTRLTVV.

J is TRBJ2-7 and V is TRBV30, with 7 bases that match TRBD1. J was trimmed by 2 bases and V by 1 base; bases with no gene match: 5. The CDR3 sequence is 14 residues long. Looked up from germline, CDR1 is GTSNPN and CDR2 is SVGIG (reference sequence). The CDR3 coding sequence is TGTGCCTGGAGTGGGGACAGTCACCCCTACGAGCAGTACTTC. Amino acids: CAWSGDSHPYEQYF. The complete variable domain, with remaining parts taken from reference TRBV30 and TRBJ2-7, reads SQTIHQWPATLVQPVGSPLSLECTVEGTSNPNLYWYRQAAGRGLQLLFYSVGIGQISSEVPQNLSASRPQDRQFILSSKKLLLSDSGFYLCAWSGDSHPYEQYFGPGTRLTVT.

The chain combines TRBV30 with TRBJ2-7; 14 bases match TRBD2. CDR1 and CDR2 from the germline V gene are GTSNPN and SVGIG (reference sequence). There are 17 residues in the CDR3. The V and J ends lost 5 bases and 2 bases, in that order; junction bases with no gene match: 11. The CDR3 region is CAWGRTSGRKAPYEQYF. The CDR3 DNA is TGTGCCTGGGGGCGGACTAGCGGGAGGAAAGCCCCCTACGAGCAGTACTTC.